The count of the clone carrying this T cell receptor beta chain is one. Trimming at V came to 2 bases and at J to 3 bases, leaving 11 bases not matched to a gene. This CDR3 has 17 residues. Germline V CDR1 and CDR2: MGHDK, SYGVNS. The sample comes from a study of T cell changes during pregnancy in multiple sclerosis. Generated by immunoSEQ multiplex PCR, the TCRdb table keeps only in-frame clones and is missing some. The table shows 100,000 or so clones, with approximately 93% occurring only once. The source material was peripheral blood, sampled after pregnancy. The chain joins TRBV25-1 to TRBJ2-3; 7 bases line up with TRBD2. This receptor was taken from a female donor with multiple sclerosis, enrolled in a pregnancy study. CDR3 DNA sequence: TGTGCCAGCAGTGAACATGGGGCGGGAGTTGGAACAGATACGCAGTATTTT. Protein sequence: CASSEHGAGVGTDTQYF. Using reference TRBV25-1 and TRBJ2-3 for the parts outside the CDR3, the full variable domain is EADIYQTPRYLVIGTGKKITLECSQTMGHDKMYWYQQDPGMELHLIHYSYGVNSTEKGDLSSESTVSRIRTEHFPLTLESARPSHTSQYLCASSEHGAGVGTDTQYFGPGTRLTVL.